Shown below are 17 T cell receptor beta chains from a single sample sequenced in a study of T-cell reconstitution after alpha-beta-depleted transplantation in children. The TCRbeta library was prepared with unique molecular identifiers. TCRdb itself ran the PCR reads through MiXCR, one entry per CDR3 protein. Of 190,000 or so distinct CDR3 sequences listed, approximately 6.6% were seen once; the top ten hold 3%. The specimen was PBMCs from the stem cell graft donor, collected from the stem cell graft. These receptors were taken from a human donor who donated a stem cell graft to a child with Wiskott-Aldrich syndrome.

This clonotype was observed many times. This rearrangement joins TRBV15 to TRBJ2-3; D call uncertain. Germline-derived CDR1 and CDR2 are LNHNV and YYDKDF (reference sequence). CDR3 length: 15 amino acids. V lost 2 bases and J 2 bases, leaving 11 bases between the germline ends. The CDR3 region is CATSRSLGNTDTQYF. CDR3 DNA: TGTGCCACCAGCAGATCTTTGGGAAACACAGATACGCAGTATTTT.

Ten or more counts support this clonotype. The gene calls are TRBV2 and TRBJ2-1; D is perhaps TRBD1 (6 bases). Germline CDR1 and CDR2: SNHLY and FYNNEI. The CDR3 consists of 14 residues. With 3 bases removed from V and 5 bases from J, the gap between germline ends came to 11 bases. The CDR3 nucleotides are TGTGCCAGCAGTGACAGGGGTGGGGACAATGAGCAGTTCTTC. This encodes CASSDRGGDNEQFF.

This clonotype was counted only a few times. V and J are TRBV20-1 and TRBJ2-3; D is unresolved. V was clipped by 4 bases and J by 6 bases, with 20 bases between them. CDR3 size: 15 residues. Looked up from germline, CDR1 is DFQATT and CDR2 is SNEGSKA (reference sequence). The CDR3 loop reads CSAMWPPDYSDTQYF. The CDR3 DNA is TGCAGTGCTATGTGGCCGCCGGATTATTCCGATACGCAGTATTTT.

This clonotype was detected many times. V usage is TRBV20-1 and J usage is TRBJ2-5; TRBD2 matches at 11 bases. Germline V CDR1 and CDR2: DFQATT, SNEGSKA (reference sequence). There are 14 residues in the CDR3. V lost 6 bases, J lost 2 bases, and 5 bases stayed unmatched. The CDR3 reads CSAPGTSGQETQYF. Written as DNA, the CDR3 is TGCAGTGCCCCCGGGACTAGCGGACAAGAGACCCAGTACTTC.

This clonotype was seen repeatedly, ten times or more. The chain links TRBV29-1 to TRBJ2-7; 7 bases line up with TRBD1. J lost 2 bases, V lost 5 bases, and 3 bases had no gene match. Germline loops: CDR1 SQVTM, CDR2 ANQGSEA. CDR3 length equals 12 residues. The CDR3 DNA reads TGCAGCGTTATCGACAGGGCCTACGAGCAGTACTTC. This gives the protein CSVIDRAYEQYF.

The sample holds many counts of this clonotype. The chain uses TRBV20-1 and TRBJ2-2, with a possible D match to TRBD2 (6 bases). The CDR3 extends over 16 amino acids. Trimming removed 1 base from V and 2 bases from J, with 14 bases in between. Germline V gene lookup returns CDR1 DFQATT and CDR2 SNEGSKA (reference sequence). CDR3 DNA sequence: TGCAGTGCTAGAGGACCCCTAGCGAGAAACACCGGGGAGCTGTTTTTT. Protein: CSARGPLARNTGELFF.

The sample holds many counts of this clonotype. V gene TRBV5-6 combines with J gene TRBJ2-7; TRBD1 agrees at 8 bases. The germline CDR1 and CDR2 sequences are SGHDT and YYEEEE. There are 16 residues in the CDR3. After removal of 4 bases from V and 0 bases from J, the junction contained 9 bases not matched to a gene. The CDR3 region is CASSVLQGAGSYEQYF. CDR3 DNA sequence: TGTGCCAGCAGCGTCCTTCAGGGGGCGGGCTCCTACGAGCAGTACTTC.

This clonotype was seen more than once but under ten times. This chain uses TRBV3-1 with TRBJ1-1; D uncertain. CDR3 length equals 12 residues. V lost 5 bases and J 5 bases, leaving 9 bases between the germline ends. The germline gives CDR1 LGHDT, CDR2 YNNKEL (reference sequence). The CDR3 reads CASSDPGTEAFF. The CDR3 nucleotides are TGTGCCAGCAGCGACCCCGGGACTGAAGCTTTCTTT.

This clonotype was seen more than once but under ten times. The V gene is TRBV28, the J gene TRBJ1-1; D is uncertain. The germline V gene has CDR1 MDHEN and CDR2 SYDVKM. The V gene lost 5 bases and the J gene lost 6 bases, with 13 bases spanning the gap. The CDR3 totals 13 residues. DNA for the CDR3: TGTGCCAGCAGTCCGCAGGCGTTACCTGAAGCTTTCTTT. Translation gives CASSPQALPEAFF.

This clonotype appeared many times. The chain joins TRBV5-5 to TRBJ2-3; D remains ambiguous. This CDR3 has 12 residues. The V and J ends lost 2 bases and 2 bases respectively, with 3 bases between them. From germline, CDR1 is SGHKS and CDR2 YYEKEE (reference sequence). CDR3 nucleotides: TGTGCCAGCAGCTTCGACACAGATACGCAGTATTTT. Translating it yields CASSFDTDTQYF.

This clonotype has a handful of counts. The chain uses TRBV20-1 and TRBJ1-2; the match to TRBD1 covers 8 bases. The CDR3 length is 14 residues. Germline values: CDR1 DFQATT, CDR2 SNEGSKA (reference sequence). V lost 3 bases and J lost 6; bases outside the gene matches: 9. The CDR3 sequence is CSASNRGKLDGYTF. The CDR3 DNA sequence: TGCAGTGCTAGTAACAGGGGGAAATTGGATGGCTACACCTTC.

This clonotype was picked up many times. The V gene is TRBV20-1, the J gene TRBJ2-5; 8 nucleotides line up with TRBD2. J lost 6 bases, V lost 3 bases, and 9 bases had no gene match. The germline V gene encodes CDR1 DFQATT and CDR2 SNEGSKA (reference sequence). CDR3 length equals 14 residues. The CDR3 region is CSASIAGGGKTQYF. CDR3 DNA sequence: TGCAGTGCTAGTATCGCGGGGGGAGGCAAGACCCAGTACTTC.

Concerning this clonotype: This may arise from a read error, as a much more abundant clone is one base away. Without the conserved terminal phenylalanine or tryptophan, this CDR3 likely stems from a read error. CDR3 sequence: CASSRTTGANEQFL. The CDR3 nucleotides are TGTGCCAGCAGTCGCACTACAGGAGCCAATGAGCAGTTCCTC. V and J are TRBV12-3 or TRBV12-4 and TRBJ2-1, with D maybe TRBD1 (5 bases). V was clipped by 5 bases and J by 6 bases, with 14 bases between them. The CDR3 extends over 14 amino acids.

This clonotype was detected a few times. The V gene is TRBV30, the J gene TRBJ2-2, with D hard to call. The CDR3 covers 11 residues. V lost 3 bases and J 7 bases, leaving 6 bases between the germline ends. CDR1 and CDR2 (germline): GTSNPN, SVGIG (reference sequence). The CDR3 here is CAWSPLGELFF. The CDR3 DNA reads as TGTGCCTGGAGCCCTCTCGGGGAGCTGTTTTTT.

This clonotype was detected ten times or more. This chain joins TRBV7-2 and TRBJ2-1, with 10 bases aligning to TRBD2. The CDR3 runs 17 residues. The germline CDR1 and CDR2 sequences are SGHTA and FQGNSA. With V trimmed by 2 bases and J by 9 bases, 13 bases remained unmatched. CDR3 sequence: CASSLNGPLAGAGEQFF. The CDR3 DNA sequence: TGTGCCAGCAGCTTAAATGGTCCCCTAGCGGGAGCTGGTGAGCAGTTCTTC.

The rearrangement links TRBV24-1 to TRBJ2-2, with a possible D match to TRBD2 (5 bases). Germline assignment: CDR1 KGHDR and CDR2 SFDVKD. V lost 9 bases and J lost 5, with 6 bases in between. The CDR3 spans 11 residues. The CDR3 DNA sequence: TGTGCCACCCGGGATACCGGGGAGCTGTTTTTT. It codes for CATRDTGELFF.

This clonotype has ten or more counts. This rearrangement joins TRBV11-2 to TRBJ1-6; D is uncertain. CDR1 is SGHAT, CDR2 FQNNGV, per germline. The CDR3 is 17 residues long. The V end was cut by 0 bases, the J end by 0 bases, with 9 bases between. CDR3 DNA: TGTGCCAGCAGCTTAGACCCGACGAGCTCCTATAATTCACCCCTCCACTTT. This encodes CASSLDPTSSYNSPLHF.